This T cell receptor beta chain comes out of a study of neurological immune-mediated disorders. Regarding the study as a whole: Among expanded clones, no CDR3 amino acid sequences were shared across subjects, a pattern suggesting private repertoires in all groups.

V was cut by 0 bases and J by 4 bases, with 11 bases left in between. Germline lookup yields CDR1 SGHRS and CDR2 YFSETQ. The CDR3 consists of 15 residues. This clonotype was seen repeatedly, ten times or more. Its target is unknown. Each TCR transcript was tagged with a 10-nucleotide random UMI during 5'RACE. TCRdb independently ran MiXCR on the 5' RACE reads; one entry per CDR3 protein. Among 60,000 to 85,000 distinct CDR3 sequences listed, about 5.1% were seen once. The starting material, 2 million PBMCs stored at -80 C, gave rise to the unsorted libraries. This chain uses TRBV5-1 with TRBJ1-3; D is ambiguous. The receptor comes from a woman in her sixties or seventies with multiple sclerosis. Sequences were obtained from PBMCs. The CDR3 loop is CASSLEYSPGNTIYF. The CDR3 DNA reads TGCGCCAGCAGCTTGGAATACTCCCCAGGAAACACCATATATTTT.